A selection of T cell receptor beta chains follows, all from one sample in a study of blood T cell repertoires in COVID-19. Sequencing was performed with immunoSEQ multiplex PCR; in TCRdb, only in-frame clones are kept and a portion is missing. The sample comprises 70,000 to 80,000 clones, 70% to 90% of which are singletons, and roughly an eighth rests with the top ten. Sequenced sample: peripheral blood. The receptors were sampled from a human donor in a cohort sampled during active COVID-19. Both conserved end residues are part of each CDR3. The D gene is left open where the match is weak. Rows may omit the clone size; those that give it use once, few, many or a size class.

abundance: .; d_gene: .; j_gene: TRBJ1-1; v_gene: TRBV25-1; CDR3nt: TGTGCCAGCAGTGAATTGGTGCAGGGTGAAGCTTTCTTT; CDR3aa: CASSELVQGEAFF
abundance: .; d_gene: TRBD1; j_gene: TRBJ2-3; v_gene: TRBV3-1/TRBV3-2; CDR3nt: TGTGCCAGCAGCCAGAGGGACAGGGGGGCAGATACGCAGTATTTT; CDR3aa: CASSQRDRGADTQYF
abundance: .; d_gene: .; j_gene: TRBJ2-1; v_gene: TRBV7-2; CDR3nt: TGTGCCAGCAGCTTAGGACCTCCTAGAGCTGAGCAGTTCTTC; CDR3aa: CASSLGPPRAEQFF
abundance: .; d_gene: TRBD1; j_gene: TRBJ1-1; v_gene: TRBV5-5; CDR3nt: TGTGCCAGCAGCATGGACAGGGGCGAGTTTCTCGCCACTGAAGCTTTCTTT; CDR3aa: CASSMDRGEFLATEAFF
abundance: .; d_gene: .; j_gene: TRBJ1-2; v_gene: TRBV2; CDR3nt: TGTGCCAGCAGTGACTTTCGGCGGGGGTCCGGCTACACCTTC; CDR3aa: CASSDFRRGSGYTF
abundance: .; d_gene: .; j_gene: TRBJ2-6; v_gene: TRBV28; CDR3nt: TGTGCCAGCAGTACGGACTGGGGTGCCTCTGGGGCCAACGTCCTGACTTTC; CDR3aa: CASSTDWGASGANVLTF
abundance: few; d_gene: TRBD2; j_gene: TRBJ2-7; v_gene: TRBV3-1/TRBV3-2; CDR3nt: TGTGCCAGCAGCAGACGACTAGCGGGGGACAGCTACGAGCAGTACTTC; CDR3aa: CASSRRLAGDSYEQYF
abundance: .; d_gene: .; j_gene: TRBJ1-2; v_gene: TRBV6-1; CDR3nt: TGTGCCAGCAGTGAATCCTTAAACTATGGCTACACCTTC; CDR3aa: CASSESLNYGYTF
abundance: .; d_gene: .; j_gene: TRBJ1-1; v_gene: TRBV9; CDR3nt: TGTGCCAGCAGCGTTCGGGACAAGAACACTGAAGCTTTCTTT; CDR3aa: CASSVRDKNTEAFF
abundance: .; d_gene: TRBD2; j_gene: TRBJ2-3; v_gene: TRBV18; CDR3nt: TGTGCCAGCGGCACGGGGGGGGACACAGATACGCAGTATTTT; CDR3aa: CASGTGGDTDTQYF
abundance: once; d_gene: .; j_gene: TRBJ1-1; v_gene: TRBV12-5; CDR3nt: TGTGCTAGTGGAACGGACAGAATGAACACTGAAGCTTTCTTT; CDR3aa: CASGTDRMNTEAFF
abundance: .; d_gene: TRBD2; j_gene: TRBJ2-3; v_gene: TRBV6-1; CDR3nt: TGTGCCAGCAGTGAAGGCATAGCGGGGGCCACAGATACGCAGTATTTT; CDR3aa: CASSEGIAGATDTQYF
abundance: .; d_gene: .; j_gene: TRBJ2-4; v_gene: TRBV2; CDR3nt: TGTGCCAGCAGTGATGATGGGGGGTTCGGCATTCAGTACTTC; CDR3aa: CASSDDGGFGIQYF
abundance: .; d_gene: TRBD1; j_gene: TRBJ2-5; v_gene: TRBV28; CDR3nt: TGTGCCAGCATTCCCGGGACAGCTTTTCAAGAGACCCAGTACTTC; CDR3aa: CASIPGTAFQETQYF
abundance: .; d_gene: .; j_gene: TRBJ1-2; v_gene: TRBV2; CDR3nt: TGTGCCAGCAGACCCCTGGGGGGGGCTTTTTACACCTTC; CDR3aa: CASRPLGGAFYTF
abundance: .; d_gene: .; j_gene: TRBJ2-5; v_gene: TRBV18; CDR3nt: TGTGCCAGCTCACCCGTCGGGGAGACCCAGTACTTC; CDR3aa: CASSPVGETQYF
abundance: .; d_gene: TRBD1; j_gene: TRBJ1-1; v_gene: TRBV7-9; CDR3nt: TGTGCCAGCAGCTCCCGGACAGGGAGCGGCTTGGAAGCTTTCTTT; CDR3aa: CASSSRTGSGLEAFF
abundance: once; d_gene: TRBD1; j_gene: TRBJ1-5; v_gene: TRBV6-9; CDR3nt: TGTGCCAGCAGTTATCCGGGACAGGAAGACATCTATAGCAATCAGCCCCAGCATTTT; CDR3aa: CASSYPGQEDIYSNQPQHF
abundance: .; d_gene: TRBD2; j_gene: TRBJ2-3; v_gene: TRBV5-4; CDR3nt: TGTGCCAGCAGCTTGGTTACTAGCGGATCAGATACGCAGTATTTT; CDR3aa: CASSLVTSGSDTQYF
abundance: .; d_gene: TRBD2; j_gene: TRBJ2-7; v_gene: TRBV10-3; CDR3nt: TGTGCCACCTCGACCGCGGGGGGCTACGAGCAGTACTTC; CDR3aa: CATSTAGGYEQYF
abundance: .; d_gene: .; j_gene: TRBJ2-3; v_gene: TRBV7-8; CDR3nt: TGTGCCAGCAGCTCCTTTAGCACAGATACGCAGTATTTT; CDR3aa: CASSSFSTDTQYF
abundance: few; d_gene: TRBD1; j_gene: TRBJ1-1; v_gene: TRBV6-5; CDR3nt: TGTGCCAGCAGTAAAAGGACAGGGGAAGCTTTCTTT; CDR3aa: CASSKRTGEAFF
abundance: .; d_gene: .; j_gene: TRBJ1-4; v_gene: TRBV7-8; CDR3nt: TGTGCCAGCAGCTTACAGGGGAAGGCTAATGAAAAACTGTTTTTT; CDR3aa: CASSLQGKANEKLFF
abundance: few; d_gene: .; j_gene: TRBJ1-2; v_gene: TRBV7-2; CDR3nt: TGTGCCAGCAGCTCAGAGGCGCCCTATGGCTACACCTTC; CDR3aa: CASSSEAPYGYTF
abundance: .; d_gene: TRBD1; j_gene: TRBJ1-4; v_gene: TRBV30; CDR3nt: TGTGCCATGTCACAGGGGGCTGGTGAAAAACTGTTTTTT; CDR3aa: CAMSQGAGEKLFF
abundance: .; d_gene: TRBD2; j_gene: TRBJ2-2; v_gene: TRBV24-1; CDR3nt: TGTGCCACCAGCGTATTTAGCGGGGGGGCGACCACCGGGGAGCTGTTTTTT; CDR3aa: CATSVFSGGATTGELFF
abundance: .; d_gene: TRBD1; j_gene: TRBJ1-5; v_gene: TRBV5-8; CDR3nt: TGTGCCAGCAGCCCCCGGCGGTGGACAGGGAGAAATCAGCCCCAGCATTTT; CDR3aa: CASSPRRWTGRNQPQHF
abundance: .; d_gene: TRBD2; j_gene: TRBJ2-1; v_gene: TRBV7-2; CDR3nt: TGTGCCAGCAGCTTAAGCGGGGGCTACTCCTACAATGAGCAGTTCTTC; CDR3aa: CASSLSGGYSYNEQFF
abundance: .; d_gene: TRBD1; j_gene: TRBJ2-1; v_gene: TRBV24-1; CDR3nt: TGTGCCACCAGTGACCCAGGACAGGGGACGAGCTCTGAGCAGTTCTTC; CDR3aa: CATSDPGQGTSSEQFF
abundance: .; d_gene: TRBD1; j_gene: TRBJ1-1; v_gene: TRBV7-2; CDR3nt: TGTGCCAGCAGCTTAGCCAGGGGGCTTCGCACTGAAGCTTTCTTT; CDR3aa: CASSLARGLRTEAFF
abundance: .; d_gene: TRBD1; j_gene: TRBJ1-5; v_gene: TRBV5-6; CDR3nt: TGTGCCAGCAGCAGACAGGGAGTAGGCAATCAGCCCCAGCATTTT; CDR3aa: CASSRQGVGNQPQHF
abundance: .; d_gene: .; j_gene: TRBJ2-2; v_gene: TRBV18; CDR3nt: TGTGCCAGCTCACAGGACAGATCCACCGGGGAGCTGTTTTTT; CDR3aa: CASSQDRSTGELFF
abundance: .; d_gene: .; j_gene: TRBJ2-6; v_gene: TRBV6-5; CDR3nt: TGTGCCAGCAGGGTTAGTAGCTCTGGGGCCAACGTCCTGACTTTC; CDR3aa: CASRVSSSGANVLTF
abundance: .; d_gene: TRBD1; j_gene: TRBJ1-1; v_gene: TRBV18; CDR3nt: TGTGCCAGCTCACGTGACAGGGGGCACGGTGAAGCTTTCTTT; CDR3aa: CASSRDRGHGEAFF
abundance: few; d_gene: TRBD1; j_gene: TRBJ2-5; v_gene: TRBV2; CDR3nt: TGTGCCAGCAGGCAGACAGGGAATGGGCAAGAGACCCAGTACTTC; CDR3aa: CASRQTGNGQETQYF
abundance: .; d_gene: .; j_gene: TRBJ2-2; v_gene: TRBV12-3/TRBV12-4; CDR3nt: TGTGCCAGCAGCGCGGAGAACACCGGGGAGCTGTTTTTT; CDR3aa: CASSAENTGELFF
abundance: .; d_gene: TRBD1; j_gene: TRBJ2-3; v_gene: TRBV5-5; CDR3nt: TGTGCCAGCAGCTTGGGAGACAGGGCAGATACGCAGTATTTT; CDR3aa: CASSLGDRADTQYF
abundance: .; d_gene: .; j_gene: TRBJ2-5; v_gene: TRBV2; CDR3nt: TGTGCCAGCGGGGCGAGGGAGACCCAGTACTTC; CDR3aa: CASGARETQYF
abundance: .; d_gene: .; j_gene: TRBJ1-3; v_gene: TRBV5-6; CDR3nt: TGTGCCAGCGGGCAGTTAAACTCTGGAAACACCATATATTTT; CDR3aa: CASGQLNSGNTIYF
abundance: .; d_gene: .; j_gene: TRBJ2-5; v_gene: TRBV19; CDR3nt: TGTGCCAGTAGTGTCAGAGGGGAGACCCAGTACTTC; CDR3aa: CASSVRGETQYF
abundance: .; d_gene: TRBD1; j_gene: TRBJ1-2; v_gene: TRBV10-3; CDR3nt: TGTGCCATCAGTGAGTGGTCGGCTACAGGGGTAGACTATGGCTACACCTTC; CDR3aa: CAISEWSATGVDYGYTF
abundance: once; d_gene: TRBD2; j_gene: TRBJ2-3; v_gene: TRBV30; CDR3nt: TGTGCCTGGAGCACTAGCGCCGTCACAGATACGCAGTATTTT; CDR3aa: CAWSTSAVTDTQYF
abundance: .; d_gene: TRBD2; j_gene: TRBJ2-3; v_gene: TRBV9; CDR3nt: TGTGCCAGCAGCGTAGGCGGCGGGGGGAGAGATACGCAGTATTTT; CDR3aa: CASSVGGGGRDTQYF
abundance: .; d_gene: TRBD1; j_gene: TRBJ2-3; v_gene: TRBV11-3; CDR3nt: TGTGCCAGCAGCTTAACAGGGGGTGCAGATACGCAGTATTTT; CDR3aa: CASSLTGGADTQYF
abundance: .; d_gene: .; j_gene: TRBJ1-1; v_gene: TRBV10-2; CDR3nt: TGCGCCAGCCGCCGGGGGGAGGTGAGCACTGAAGCTTTCTTT; CDR3aa: CASRRGEVSTEAFF
abundance: many; d_gene: .; j_gene: TRBJ1-5; v_gene: TRBV4-1; CDR3nt: TGCGCCAGCAGCCAAGAGCCCGGCGGAGATCAGCCCCAGCATTTT; CDR3aa: CASSQEPGGDQPQHF
abundance: .; d_gene: TRBD1; j_gene: TRBJ1-1; v_gene: TRBV6-6; CDR3nt: TGTGCCAGCAGAAGGACAGGCCCTGAAGCTTTCTTT; CDR3aa: CASRRTGPEAFF
abundance: .; d_gene: TRBD2; j_gene: TRBJ2-3; v_gene: TRBV9; CDR3nt: TGTGCCAGCAGCGTAGGGTCCAGCGGGGGGGCAGATACGCAGTATTTT; CDR3aa: CASSVGSSGGADTQYF
abundance: few; d_gene: .; j_gene: TRBJ1-3; v_gene: TRBV7-9; CDR3nt: TGTGCCAGCAGCACGGACAGTTTTTCTGGAAACACCATATATTTT; CDR3aa: CASSTDSFSGNTIYF
abundance: .; d_gene: TRBD2; j_gene: TRBJ2-2; v_gene: TRBV7-2; CDR3nt: TGTGCCAGCAGCCCCTCCTCGGGACTAGCGGGCACCGGGGAGCTGTTTTTT; CDR3aa: CASSPSSGLAGTGELFF
abundance: .; d_gene: .; j_gene: TRBJ2-1; v_gene: TRBV2; CDR3nt: TGTGCCAGCAGTGGGGCAGTCAATGAGCAGTTCTTC; CDR3aa: CASSGAVNEQFF
abundance: .; d_gene: TRBD1; j_gene: TRBJ1-1; v_gene: TRBV30; CDR3nt: TGTGCCTGGAGTACCGGCATCGACAGGGACCTTATCTTT; CDR3aa: CAWSTGIDRDLIF
abundance: .; d_gene: TRBD1; j_gene: TRBJ1-5; v_gene: TRBV6-1; CDR3nt: TGTGCCAGCAGTGAAGCGGGACAGATCAATCAGCCCCAGCATTTT; CDR3aa: CASSEAGQINQPQHF
abundance: .; d_gene: .; j_gene: TRBJ2-7; v_gene: TRBV4-1; CDR3nt: TGCGCCAGCAGCCACACAGGGTCCTACGAGCAGTACTTC; CDR3aa: CASSHTGSYEQYF
abundance: .; d_gene: TRBD2; j_gene: TRBJ2-5; v_gene: TRBV10-1; CDR3nt: TGCGCCAGCAGCAGTTTTCCGACTAGCGGGGGGCCGGAGACCCAGTACTTC; CDR3aa: CASSSFPTSGGPETQYF
abundance: .; d_gene: TRBD2; j_gene: TRBJ2-5; v_gene: TRBV5-1; CDR3nt: TGCGCCAGCAGAACCGTTCAAGCGGGGCCAGAGACCCAGTACTTC; CDR3aa: CASRTVQAGPETQYF
abundance: .; d_gene: TRBD1; j_gene: TRBJ2-7; v_gene: TRBV10-3; CDR3nt: TGTGCCACTCAGCCGGGACAGGGGTCATACGAGCAGTACTTC; CDR3aa: CATQPGQGSYEQYF